This T cell receptor (beta chain) was identified in a study of cytomegalovirus exposure and HLA in healthy donors. Study-wide points: A few chains tied to CMV proved CMV antigen-specific in vitro.

Here immunoSEQ multiplex PCR was the method, and the copy in TCRdb shows in-frame clones only, minus some. This table has more than 110,000 clones, 85% to 90% appearing once. Germline assignment: CDR1 MNHEY and CDR2 SMNVEV (reference sequence). Deletions cut 5 bases from V and 1 base from J, with 9 bases between. The CDR3 covers 15 residues. Comment on this clone: The target antigen is unknown.

The sequenced material came from PBMCs. The chain couples TRBV27 to TRBJ2-6, with D perhaps matching TRBD1 (5 bases). The receptor's source is a man younger than 35 in good health and CMV-seronegative. CDR3 loop: CASSPRGSGANVLTF. CDR3 coding DNA: TGTGCCAGCAGTCCTAGGGGTTCTGGGGCCAACGTCCTGACTTTC.